This TCR beta chain was found in a study of blood T cell repertoires in COVID-19. Study-wide context: Samples taken during acute and convalescent COVID-19 were collected in the United States, Italy and Spain. From T cells, B-cell-depleted T cells, or PBMCs came the material, which was cDNA or gDNA.

Authors' analysis steps: How many nucleated cells were present was estimated from reference gene primer amplification. Clones were read by immunoSEQ multiplex PCR, and TCRdb kept only the in-frame ones, dropping some. That table supplies the V and J calls and clone size; D and trimming were determined from the DNA. The sample lists fewer than 45,000 clones; 70% to 90% were seen once. Germline values: CDR1 SGHDT, CDR2 YYEEEE. This CDR3 region has 15 residues. Losses at the gene ends were 4 bases for V and 2 bases for J; bases not matched to a gene: 2. The chain links TRBV5-6 to TRBJ2-6; 8 bases match TRBD1. Source material: peripheral blood. The TCR originated in a woman of 80 years or more with acute or convalescent COVID-19. In nucleotides, the CDR3 is TGTGCCAGCAGCCCACAGGGGGCTGGGGCCAACGTCCTGACTTTC. This sequence encodes CASSPQGAGANVLTF.